This T cell receptor beta chain was captured in a study of neoadjuvant anti-PD-1 for oral cavity cancer. The overall study: Patients without progression got a fourth dose around day 43.

Comments on this clone: Its antigen is unknown.

V was shortened by 4 bases and J by 5 bases, with 12 bases between the two germline ends. Germline CDR1 is MGHRA and CDR2 is YSYEKL. The length of the CDR3 is 13 residues. Most PBMC samples had around 480 ng input DNA in six replicates. Here immunoSEQ multiplex PCR was the method, and the copy in TCRdb shows in-frame clones only, minus some. There are 13,000 to 15,000 clones in the sample; 60% to 75% occur only once, and about 2.7% lies in the top ten. Time point indicated: after neoadjuvant nivolumab, at surgical resection. Study-level points and caveats: After neoadjuvant nivolumab, PBMC T cell clonality was significantly higher in non-responders than responders.

The clonotype was recovered from a person between 40 and 85 years old with oral cavity squamous cell carcinoma. The sequences come from PBMCs, collected after nivolumab (anti-PD-1) treatment. The chain is built from TRBV4-1 and TRBJ2-7; D uncertain. The CDR3 protein is CASSLYPLDEQYF. The CDR3 DNA reads TGCGCCAGCAGCCTCTATCCTCTCGACGAGCAGTACTTC.